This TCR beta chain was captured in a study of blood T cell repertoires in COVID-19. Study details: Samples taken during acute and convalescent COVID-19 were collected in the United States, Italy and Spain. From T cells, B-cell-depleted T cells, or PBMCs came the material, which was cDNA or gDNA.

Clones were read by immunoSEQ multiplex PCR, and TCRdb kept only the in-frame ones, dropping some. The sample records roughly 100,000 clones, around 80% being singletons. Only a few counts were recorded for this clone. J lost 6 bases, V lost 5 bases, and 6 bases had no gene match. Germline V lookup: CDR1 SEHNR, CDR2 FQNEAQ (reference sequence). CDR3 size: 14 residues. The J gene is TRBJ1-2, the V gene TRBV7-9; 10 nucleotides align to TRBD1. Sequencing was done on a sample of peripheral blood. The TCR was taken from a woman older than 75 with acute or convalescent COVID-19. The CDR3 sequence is CASSLGQGEDGYTF. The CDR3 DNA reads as TGTGCCAGCAGCCTCGGACAGGGGGAGGATGGCTACACCTTC.